This T cell receptor beta chain was retrieved from a study of T-cell reconstitution after alpha-beta-depleted transplantation in children. The CDR3 extends over 16 amino acids. Germline lookup yields CDR1 SGHTA and CDR2 FQGNSA. V shed 5 bases and J 7 bases; nucleotides not matched to a gene: 11. Construction of the TCRbeta library involved unique molecular identifiers. TCRdb processed the PCR reads anew with MiXCR; each CDR3 protein has one entry. Of 450,000 to 600,000 distinct CDR3 sequences listed, approximately 29% are singletons. This receptor was taken from a human donor who donated a stem cell graft to a child with aplastic anemia. The input for sequencing was PBMCs from the stem cell graft donor, taken from the stem cell graft. The rearrangement joins TRBV7-2 to TRBJ2-3, with 11 positions matching TRBD2. CDR3 region: CASSQLLAGAGNTQYF. The CDR3, as DNA: TGTGCCAGCAGCCAATTACTAGCGGGAGCCGGGAATACGCAGTATTTT.